The 10 T cell receptor beta chains below were found in one sample sequenced in a study of memory CD4+ T cells and cytomegalovirus serostatus. Single viable CD3+CD4+CD8-CD45RO+ cells were sorted as the memory CD4+ T cells. Measured with immunoSEQ multiplex PCR; TCRdb has only the in-frame clones, and not every one. The sample has around 25,000 clones; over 70% are singletons. The sequencing input was memory CD4+ T cells from blood. The receptors originated from an adult in good health and CMV-seronegative.

The chain couples TRBV18 to TRBJ2-6, with TRBD1 identical over 9 bases. The CDR3 loop spans 16 amino acids. In germline, CDR1 is KGHSH, CDR2 LQKENI. V was pared by 9 bases and J by 0 bases, with 6 bases of the junction left unmatched. In nucleotides, the CDR3 is TGTGCCAGTTCGACAGGGGGTTACTCTGGGGCCAACGTCCTGACTTTC. Its translation is CASSTGGYSGANVLTF.

The genes are TRBV4-3 and TRBJ2-2; D is undetermined. The V gene lost 0 bases and the J gene lost 3 bases, with 5 bases spanning the gap. The germline CDR1 and CDR2 sequences are LGHNA and YSLEER. The length of the CDR3 is 14 residues. The CDR3 sequence: CASSQDLHTGELFF. CDR3 bases: TGCGCCAGCAGCCAAGATTTGCACACCGGGGAGCTGTTTTTT.

J is TRBJ2-5 and V is TRBV2; 14 bases match TRBD2. V gave up 4 bases and J gave up 3 bases; unmatched junction bases: 10. Germline V gene lookup returns CDR1 SNHLY and CDR2 FYNNEI. The CDR3 consists of 18 residues. The CDR3 reads CASSASPGLAGAKETQYF. As DNA, the CDR3 is TGTGCCAGCAGTGCCTCACCGGGACTAGCGGGAGCTAAAGAGACCCAGTACTTC.

The rearrangement links TRBV4-1 to TRBJ2-7; the match to TRBD2 covers 9 bases. With V trimmed by 4 bases and J by 2 bases, 9 bases remained unmatched. The CDR3 runs 16 residues. Germline V gene lookup returns CDR1 MGHRA and CDR2 YSYEKL. The DNA for the CDR3 is TGCGCCAGCAGCCTTCTTAGCGGGGGTAGCCCCTACGAGCAGTACTTC. Translated: CASSLLSGGSPYEQYF.

V and J are TRBV14 and TRBJ2-1, with TRBD1 matching over 9 bases. The junction had 2 bases not matched to a gene; V was cut back by 4 bases and J by 4 bases. The CDR3 loop spans 14 amino acids. Germline CDR1 SGHDN, CDR2 FVKESK. This chain's CDR3 is CASSPGQGYNEQFF. The CDR3 coding sequence is TGTGCCAGCAGCCCGGGACAGGGTTACAATGAGCAGTTCTTC.

This clone came up a few times. This chain connects TRBV25-1 to TRBJ1-6; D is possibly TRBD1 (6 bases). This CDR3 comprises 13 residues. V shed 8 bases and J shed 9 bases, with 14 bases lying between them. Per germline, CDR1 MGHDK and CDR2 SYGVNS. In nucleotides, the CDR3 is TGTGCCAGCGGGGACACGGGGGGTTCACCCCTCCACTTT. Amino acid sequence: CASGDTGGSPLHF.

The V and J genes are TRBV20-1 and TRBJ2-7; D is unresolved. Germline CDR1 and CDR2: DFQATT and SNEGSKA (reference sequence). The CDR3 sequence is 11 residues long. Trimming removed 5 bases at V and 7 bases at J, with 12 bases between. This CDR3 is CSAPRGAEQYF. The CDR3 region has the DNA TGCAGTGCTCCGCGTGGTGCAGAGCAGTACTTC.

This clone occurred a few times. V and J are TRBV7-9 and TRBJ1-1; unclear D gene. V was pared by 5 bases and J by 2 bases, with 9 bases between. The germline V gene encodes CDR1 SEHNR and CDR2 FQNEAQ (reference sequence). CDR3 length equals 13 residues. CDR3 sequence: CASSKYGNTEAFF. The CDR3 coding sequence is TGTGCCAGCAGCAAATACGGTAACACTGAAGCTTTCTTT. The full variable domain, its missing parts supplied by reference TRBV7-9 and TRBJ1-1, is DTGVSQNPRHKITKRGQNVTFRCDPISEHNRLYWYRQTLGQGPEFLTYFQNEAQLEKSRLLSDRFSAERPKGSFSTLEIQRTEQGDSAMYLCASSKYGNTEAFFGQGTRLTVV.

This sequence joins TRBV5-4 and TRBJ2-1; D is uncertain. CDR1 and CDR2 (germline): SGHNT, YYREEE (reference sequence). This CDR3 has 12 amino acids. Trimming stripped 0 bases from V and 7 bases from J, with 5 bases between. The DNA for the CDR3 is TGTGCCAGCAGCTTGGAGCCGAATGAGCAGTTCTTC. Its translation is CASSLEPNEQFF. The full variable domain, its missing parts supplied by reference TRBV5-4 and TRBJ2-1, is ETGVTQSPTHLIKTRGQQVTLRCSSQSGHNTVSWYQQALGQGPQFIFQYYREEENGRGNFPPRFSGLQFPNYSSELNVNALELDDSALYLCASSLEPNEQFFGPGTRLTVL.

The rearrangement uses TRBV18 and TRBJ1-3; TRBD1 agrees at 9 bases. The germline CDR1 and CDR2 sequences are KGHSH and LQKENI. The CDR3 runs to 14 residues. V gave up 3 bases and J gave up 4 bases; unmatched junction bases: 1. The CDR3 DNA sequence: TGTGCCAGCTCACCGGGACAGGGAGGAAACACCATATATTTT. Translating gives CASSPGQGGNTIYF.